This T cell receptor (beta chain) was obtained from a study of T-cell memory formation after mild COVID-19. TCRdb reanalysed the 5' RACE reads using MiXCR and keeps one entry per CDR3 protein. The data contain about 320,000 distinct CDR3 sequences, roughly an eighth of them singletons. Trimming took off 6 bases at V and 3 bases at J, with 13 bases between the two ends. Germline values: CDR1 SGHTA, CDR2 FQGNSA. The CDR3 consists of 14 residues. This clonotype was seen repeatedly, ten times or more. This TCR derives from a young man who had mild COVID-19 (a few samples of this study predate the infection). Cell type and time point are not known. Specimen: PBMCs or a T cell subset sorted from them (not recorded which). This chain connects TRBV7-2 to TRBJ2-3; perhaps TRBD2 as D (5 bases). Here the CDR3 DNA reads TGTGCCAGCAGTCTAGCTTCAGGAACAGATACGCAGTATTTT. Translation: CASSLASGTDTQYF.